A selection of T cell receptor beta chains follows, all from one sample in a study of response to subunit inactivated influenza vaccine. TCRdb called the RT-PCR reads again in MiXCR, with one record for every CDR3 protein. The sample holds approximately 520,000 distinct CDR3 sequences, around 25% seen once. Here the sequenced sample was CD4+ T cells sorted from PBMCs, taken 4 to 6 days after vaccination. These receptors came from a man aged 45-65 years who received an inactivated influenza vaccine. The CDR3 runs from the conserved cysteine through the conserved F or W. D genes are given only for firm matches. Some rows mark clone size as missing; the rest say once, few, many or name a class of expanded clone.

V gene: TRBV20-1; clone size: few; D gene: NA; J gene: TRBJ2-5; CDR3 DNA: TGCAGTGCTAGCGTTCTGGGGGAGACCCAGTACTTC; CDR3 protein: CSASVLGETQYF
V gene: TRBV9; clone size: few; D gene: NA; J gene: TRBJ2-1; CDR3 DNA: TGTGCCAGCAGCCCCCGACGGAGGCCCTACAATGAGCAGTTCTTC; CDR3 protein: CASSPRRRPYNEQFF
V gene: TRBV10-3; clone size: few; D gene: NA; J gene: TRBJ1-4; CDR3 DNA: TGTGCCATCAGTGAGTCGTCGGGAAAGGGTGAAAAACTGTTTTTT; CDR3 protein: CAISESSGKGEKLFF
V gene: TRBV4-2; clone size: NA; D gene: NA; J gene: TRBJ2-2; CDR3 DNA: TGTGCCAGCAGCCAAGAGGGGCTAGGACTTACGAACACCGGGGAGCTGTTTTTT; CDR3 protein: CASSQEGLGLTNTGELFF
V gene: TRBV20-1; clone size: few; D gene: TRBD1; J gene: TRBJ2-7; CDR3 DNA: TGCAGTGCCGAAGGGGGGGACAGGGGTCTGTACGAGCAGTACTTC; CDR3 protein: CSAEGGDRGLYEQYF
V gene: TRBV2; clone size: few; D gene: NA; J gene: TRBJ1-1; CDR3 DNA: TGTGCCAGCACAACCACCAAAGGGTTTGGGGCGCCGGTCACTGAAGCTTTCTTT; CDR3 protein: CASTTTKGFGAPVTEAFF
V gene: TRBV5-1; clone size: NA; D gene: NA; J gene: TRBJ1-2; CDR3 DNA: TGCGCCAGCAGCGCCCTGAACTATGGCTACACCTTC; CDR3 protein: CASSALNYGYTF
V gene: TRBV6-2/TRBV6-3; clone size: NA; D gene: NA; J gene: TRBJ2-7; CDR3 DNA: TGTGCCAGCAGTTATGGAGTTCGCTACGAGCAGTACTTC; CDR3 protein: CASSYGVRYEQYF
V gene: TRBV5-1; clone size: once; D gene: TRBD1; J gene: TRBJ2-5; CDR3 DNA: TGCGCCAGCAGCTCGAGCTGGACAGGCCAAGAGACCCAGTACTTC; CDR3 protein: CASSSSWTGQETQYF
V gene: TRBV4-3; clone size: NA; D gene: TRBD2; J gene: TRBJ2-3; CDR3 DNA: TGCGCCAGCAGCCAGGGTGGGACTAGCGGGGGCCGGTACACAGATACGCAGTATTTT; CDR3 protein: CASSQGGTSGGRYTDTQYF
V gene: TRBV29-1; clone size: few; D gene: NA; J gene: TRBJ2-6; CDR3 DNA: TGCAGCGTTGAAGATCGGATCTCTGGGGCCAACGTCCTGACTTTC; CDR3 protein: CSVEDRISGANVLTF
V gene: TRBV5-6; clone size: NA; D gene: TRBD1; J gene: TRBJ2-5; CDR3 DNA: TGTGCCAGCAGCCTAGGACAGGAACAGACCCAGTACTTC; CDR3 protein: CASSLGQEQTQYF
V gene: TRBV7-9; clone size: NA; D gene: NA; J gene: TRBJ2-1; CDR3 DNA: TGTGCCAGCAGCCCCCGGGGTGGCGGAGGGCTCAATGAGCAGTTCTTC; CDR3 protein: CASSPRGGGGLNEQFF
V gene: TRBV7-2; clone size: few; D gene: TRBD2; J gene: TRBJ2-2; CDR3 DNA: TGTGCCAGCAGCTTAGCTGGTAGCGGGAGTGGTACCGGGGAGCTGTTTTTT; CDR3 protein: CASSLAGSGSGTGELFF
V gene: TRBV15; clone size: many; D gene: NA; J gene: TRBJ2-5; CDR3 DNA: TGTGCCACCAGCAGAGATCCCCCGAGTCACCAAGAGACCCAGTACTTC; CDR3 protein: CATSRDPPSHQETQYF
V gene: TRBV20-1; clone size: few; D gene: TRBD2; J gene: TRBJ2-3; CDR3 DNA: TGCAGTGCTAGAGAAAGACTAGCGGCTTCAGATACGCAGTATTTT; CDR3 protein: CSARERLAASDTQYF
V gene: TRBV20-1; clone size: NA; D gene: NA; J gene: TRBJ2-5; CDR3 DNA: TGCAGTGCTAGAATACAAGCCAGGTGGGAGACCCAGTACTTC; CDR3 protein: CSARIQARWETQYF
V gene: TRBV9; clone size: NA; D gene: NA; J gene: TRBJ2-3; CDR3 DNA: TGTGCCAGCAGCGTACACAGCACAGATACGCAGTATTTT; CDR3 protein: CASSVHSTDTQYF
V gene: TRBV29-1; clone size: NA; D gene: NA; J gene: TRBJ2-5; CDR3 DNA: TGCAGCGTTGAAGAAGGAGGCGGACAAGAGACCCAGTACTTC; CDR3 protein: CSVEEGGGQETQYF
V gene: TRBV9; clone size: NA; D gene: TRBD2; J gene: TRBJ2-3; CDR3 DNA: TGTGCCAGCAGCGCCAGCGCGGGAGGCACAGATACGCAGTATTTT; CDR3 protein: CASSASAGGTDTQYF
V gene: TRBV20-1; clone size: few; D gene: TRBD2; J gene: TRBJ2-1; CDR3 DNA: TGCAGTGTTTTAGCGGGGGGGCCTGACAATGAGCAGTTCTTC; CDR3 protein: CSVLAGGPDNEQFF
V gene: TRBV20-1; clone size: NA; D gene: NA; J gene: TRBJ2-7; CDR3 DNA: TGCAGTGCGACAGGAGGGGGGCAGTACTCCTACGAGCAGTACTTC; CDR3 protein: CSATGGGQYSYEQYF
V gene: TRBV20-1; clone size: NA; D gene: TRBD2; J gene: TRBJ2-1; CDR3 DNA: TGCAGTGCCAAGGCCCACGGGAGGAGCTATGAGCAGTTCTTC; CDR3 protein: CSAKAHGRSYEQFF
V gene: TRBV6-1; clone size: NA; D gene: NA; J gene: TRBJ1-2; CDR3 DNA: TGTGCCAGCAGACCCGAGGTCCTTTTCTTATATGGCTACACCTTC; CDR3 protein: CASRPEVLFLYGYTF
V gene: TRBV12-3/TRBV12-4; clone size: NA; D gene: NA; J gene: TRBJ1-2; CDR3 DNA: TGTGCCAGCAGTTTATTTAGGAGAAACTATGGCTACACCTTC; CDR3 protein: CASSLFRRNYGYTF
V gene: TRBV10-1; clone size: NA; D gene: TRBD1; J gene: TRBJ1-4; CDR3 DNA: TGCGCCAGCAGCCGCGGGACAGACAATGAAAAACTGTTTTTT; CDR3 protein: CASSRGTDNEKLFF
V gene: TRBV14; clone size: many; D gene: NA; J gene: TRBJ2-6; CDR3 DNA: TGTGCCAGCAGCAGGGGGGGACTTAGGTTCTCTGGGGCCAACGTCCTGACTTTC; CDR3 protein: CASSRGGLRFSGANVLTF
V gene: TRBV28; clone size: NA; D gene: NA; J gene: TRBJ2-7; CDR3 DNA: TGTGCCAGCAGCCGAGGCGGGACGGTTAACGAGCAGTACTTC; CDR3 protein: CASSRGGTVNEQYF
V gene: TRBV11-2; clone size: few; D gene: NA; J gene: TRBJ2-1; CDR3 DNA: TGTGCCAGCAGCTTAGTACCCCTCCCCTACAATGAGCAGTTCTTC; CDR3 protein: CASSLVPLPYNEQFF
V gene: TRBV20-1; clone size: many; D gene: NA; J gene: TRBJ2-1; CDR3 DNA: TGCAGTGCTAGAACCCCGGGAACCCTCTACAATGAGCAGTTCTTC; CDR3 protein: CSARTPGTLYNEQFF
V gene: TRBV29-1; clone size: NA; D gene: TRBD2; J gene: TRBJ2-7; CDR3 DNA: TGCAGCGTGTCTAGCGGGAGAGTCTACGAGCAGTACTTC; CDR3 protein: CSVSSGRVYEQYF
V gene: TRBV20-1; clone size: few; D gene: NA; J gene: TRBJ1-1; CDR3 DNA: TGCAGTGCTAGAGAGACTGGAGGTGAAGCTTTCTTT; CDR3 protein: CSARETGGEAFF
V gene: TRBV6-4; clone size: NA; D gene: TRBD1; J gene: TRBJ2-1; CDR3 DNA: TGTGCCAGCAGTTTAAGGACAGGGGGCACCTGGGCGACCTACAATGAGCAGTTCTTC; CDR3 protein: CASSLRTGGTWATYNEQFF
V gene: TRBV30; clone size: NA; D gene: NA; J gene: TRBJ2-5; CDR3 DNA: TGTGCCTGGAGTGTAATGATTTGGGAGACCCAGTACTTC; CDR3 protein: CAWSVMIWETQYF
V gene: TRBV13; clone size: NA; D gene: NA; J gene: TRBJ2-7; CDR3 DNA: TGTGCCAGCAGCCCATTGGGGAGCAGGACCTCCTACGAGCAGTACTTC; CDR3 protein: CASSPLGSRTSYEQYF